Shown below are 5 T cell receptor beta chains from a single sample sequenced in a study of T cell clonality in common variable immunodeficiency. Some clones are missing from TCRdb's copy, which holds only in-frame ones; the method was immunoSEQ multiplex PCR. The sample shows approximately 75,000 clones, none of them appearing just once. The material sequenced was peripheral blood mononuclear cells. The receptors derive from a person aged 18-69 years in good health.

This clone has at least ten counts. The read terminates 3 residues ahead of where the CDR3 ends, so the germline J gene completes it. The rearrangement links TRBV6-2 or TRBV6-3 to TRBJ1-2; TRBD1 matches at 10 bases. Germline CDR1 reads MNHEY; CDR2 reads SVGEGT. V was pared by 4 bases and J by 7 bases, with 3 bases of the junction left unmatched. The CDR3 is 13 amino acids. CDR3 sequence: CASSWTGGAGYTF. The DNA read from the CDR3 is TGTGCCAGCAGTTGGACAGGGGGAGCTGGC.

This clone was seen many times. The junction differs from germline at one of its ends, possibly a read error. The read comes to an end 3 residues before the CDR3 does, leaving the germline J gene to fill in the end. The V call is TRBV4-2, the J call TRBJ2-1; TRBD2 matches 14 bases. The CDR3 runs 17 residues. Germline-derived CDR1 and CDR2 are LGHNA and YNFKEQ. The DNA read from the CDR3 is TGCGCCAGCAGCCCCGGACTAGCGGGAGGACTGAACAATGAG. Translated: CASSPGLAGGLNNE. Given in full, the CDR3 is CASSPGLAGGLNNEQFF.

This clone has at least ten counts. The covered CDR3 bases are TGTGCCAGCAGCTTAGGTGCAGGGGCGGAGACC. It encodes CASSLGAGAET. The entire CDR3 protein is CASSLGAGAETQYF. The chain combines TRBV13 with TRBJ2-5; tentative D call: TRBD1 (6 bases). The read falls 3 residues short of the CDR3 end, and the missing part is taken from the germline J gene. Germline values: CDR1 PRHDT, CDR2 FYEKMQ (reference sequence). Trimming removed 0 bases at V and 5 bases at J, with 10 bases between. CDR3 length: 14 amino acids.

This clone was observed a few times. The CDR3 DNA, read in part, is TGTGCCAGCAGCCGATACAGAACGCCGTACAATGAG. Translation: CASSRYRTPYNE. The full CDR3 is CASSRYRTPYNEQFF. V usage is TRBV5-6 and J usage is TRBJ2-1; D uncertain. The read halts 3 residues ahead of the CDR3 end, with the missing end drawn from the germline J gene. V lost 4 bases to trimming and J lost 4 bases, with 15 bases between them. CDR1 is SGHDT, CDR2 YYEEEE, per germline. CDR3 length: 15 residues.

There are many counts of this clone. The sequence runs out 3 residues before the end of the CDR3; the remainder is reconstructed from the germline J gene. The rearrangement uses TRBV20-1 and TRBJ2-5; 11 positions match TRBD2. Germline loops: CDR1 DFQATT, CDR2 SNEGSKA (reference sequence). This CDR3 comprises 16 residues. With 5 bases clipped from V and 2 bases from J, the junction kept 10 bases outside the gene matches. The covered CDR3 bases are TGCAGTGCTGGGGGGATAGCGGGAGGGCGGCAAGAGACC. As protein: CSAGGIAGGRQET. The whole CDR3 protein is CSAGGIAGGRQETQYF.